Described below is a single T cell receptor (beta chain) sequence and its context. This sample stems from a study of cytotoxic CD8 clonotypes in ibrutinib-treated CLL. The V segment lost 0 bases and the J segment 7 bases; nucleotides outside the gene matches: 4. This CDR3 region has 14 residues. In germline, CDR1 is SGHNT, CDR2 YYREEE (reference sequence). The method was immunoSEQ multiplex PCR; TCRdb's version includes in-frame clones alone and lacks a portion of them. The sample contains approximately 24,000 clones, roughly 69% of which appear only once. This sequence joins TRBV5-4 and TRBJ2-7, with 10 bases aligning to TRBD1. Sequences were derived from PBMCs, sampled at disease progression, from a patient treated with ibrutinib. The sequence came from a human donor with chronic lymphocytic leukemia. The CDR3: CASSLGTGGGEQYF. Written as DNA, the CDR3 is TGTGCCAGCAGCTTGGGGACAGGGGGTGGTGAGCAGTACTTC.